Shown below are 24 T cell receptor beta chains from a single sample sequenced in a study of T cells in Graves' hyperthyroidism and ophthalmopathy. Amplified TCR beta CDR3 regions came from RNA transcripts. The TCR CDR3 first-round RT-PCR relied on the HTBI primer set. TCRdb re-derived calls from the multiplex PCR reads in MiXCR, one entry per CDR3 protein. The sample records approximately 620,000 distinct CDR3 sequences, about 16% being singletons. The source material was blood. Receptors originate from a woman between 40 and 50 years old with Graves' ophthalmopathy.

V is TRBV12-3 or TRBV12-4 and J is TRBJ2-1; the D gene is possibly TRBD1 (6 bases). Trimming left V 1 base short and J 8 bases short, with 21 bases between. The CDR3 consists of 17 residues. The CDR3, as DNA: TGTGCCAGCAGTTTAGTGATGGGGGCGTTTTTTCTCTATGAGCAGTTCTTC. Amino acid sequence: CASSLVMGAFFLYEQFF.

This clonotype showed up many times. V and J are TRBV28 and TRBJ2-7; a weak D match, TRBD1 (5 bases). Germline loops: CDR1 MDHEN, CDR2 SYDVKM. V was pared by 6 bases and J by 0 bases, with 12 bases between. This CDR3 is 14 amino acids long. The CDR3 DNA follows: TGTGCCAGCAGACAGGAAGGCTCCTCCTACGAGCAGTACTTC. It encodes CASRQEGSSYEQYF.

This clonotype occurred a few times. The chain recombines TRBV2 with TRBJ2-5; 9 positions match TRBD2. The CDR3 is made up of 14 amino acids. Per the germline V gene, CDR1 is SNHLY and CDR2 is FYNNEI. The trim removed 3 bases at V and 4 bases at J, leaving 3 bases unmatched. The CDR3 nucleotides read TGTGCCAGCAGTGAGCGGGGGGGCCTAGAGACCCAGTACTTC. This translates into CASSERGGLETQYF.

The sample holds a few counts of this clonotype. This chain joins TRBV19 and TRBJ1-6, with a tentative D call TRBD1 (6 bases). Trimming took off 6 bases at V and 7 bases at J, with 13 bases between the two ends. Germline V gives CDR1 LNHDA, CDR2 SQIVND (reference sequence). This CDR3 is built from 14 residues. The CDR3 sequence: CASRTQGSNSPLHF. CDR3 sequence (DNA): TGTGCCAGTAGAACCCAGGGGTCCAATTCACCCCTCCACTTT.

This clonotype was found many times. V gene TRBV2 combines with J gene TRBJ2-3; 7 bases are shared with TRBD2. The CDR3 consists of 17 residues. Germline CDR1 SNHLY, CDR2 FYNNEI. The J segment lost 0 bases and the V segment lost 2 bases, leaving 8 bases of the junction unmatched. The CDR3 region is CASSELWSSGSTDTQYF. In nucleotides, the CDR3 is TGTGCCAGCAGTGAATTGTGGTCTAGCGGAAGCACAGATACGCAGTATTTT.

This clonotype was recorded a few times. The CDR3 coding sequence is TGTGCCAGTAGTATAGCGGAGGGGCGCGGTGAAGCTTTCTTT. This sequence encodes CASSIAEGRGEAFF. V usage is TRBV19 and J usage is TRBJ1-1, with D perhaps matching TRBD1 (5 bases). V lost 1 base and J 7 bases, leaving 13 bases between the germline ends. This CDR3 is 14 amino acids long. CDR1 is LNHDA, CDR2 SQIVND, per germline (reference sequence).

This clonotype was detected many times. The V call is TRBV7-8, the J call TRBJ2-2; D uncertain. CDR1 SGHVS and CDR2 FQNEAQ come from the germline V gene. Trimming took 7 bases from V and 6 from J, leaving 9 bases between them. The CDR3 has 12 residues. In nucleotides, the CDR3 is TGTGCCAGCAACTACTTAGCCGGGGAGCTGTTTTTT. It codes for CASNYLAGELFF.

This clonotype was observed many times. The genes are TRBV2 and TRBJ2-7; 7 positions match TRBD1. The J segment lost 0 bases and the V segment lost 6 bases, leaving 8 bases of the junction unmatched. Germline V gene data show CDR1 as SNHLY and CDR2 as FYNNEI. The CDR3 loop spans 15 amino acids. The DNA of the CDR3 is TGTGCCAGCAGCCTCCGGGACAGAAGCTCCTACGAGCAGTACTTC. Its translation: CASSLRDRSSYEQYF.

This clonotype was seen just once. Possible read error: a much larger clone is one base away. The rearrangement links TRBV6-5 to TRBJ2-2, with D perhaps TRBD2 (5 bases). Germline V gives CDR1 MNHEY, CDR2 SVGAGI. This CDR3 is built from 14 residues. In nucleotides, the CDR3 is TGTGTCAGCAGTTCCGGAGGAGACACCGGGGAGCTGTTTTTT. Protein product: CVSSSGGDTGELFF.

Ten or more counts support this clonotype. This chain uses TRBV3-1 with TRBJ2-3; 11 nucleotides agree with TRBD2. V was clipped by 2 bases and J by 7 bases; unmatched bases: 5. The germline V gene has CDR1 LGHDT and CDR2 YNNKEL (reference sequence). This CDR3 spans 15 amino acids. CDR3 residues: CASSQTGLAAYTQYF. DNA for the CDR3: TGTGCCAGCAGCCAAACGGGACTAGCGGCTTATACGCAGTATTTT.

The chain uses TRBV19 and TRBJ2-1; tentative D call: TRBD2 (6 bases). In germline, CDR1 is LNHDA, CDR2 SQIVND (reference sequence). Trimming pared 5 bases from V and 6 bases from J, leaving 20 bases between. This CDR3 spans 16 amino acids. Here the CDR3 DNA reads TGTGCCAGTAGTCCTTTTGGGGGGAGCGGTGGCAATGAGCAGTTCTTC. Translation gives CASSPFGGSGGNEQFF.

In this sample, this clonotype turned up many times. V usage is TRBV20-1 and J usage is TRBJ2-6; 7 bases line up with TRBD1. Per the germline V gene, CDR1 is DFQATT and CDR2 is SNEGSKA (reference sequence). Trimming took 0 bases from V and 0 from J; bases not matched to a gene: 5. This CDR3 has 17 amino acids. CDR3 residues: CSARDQGVVSGANVLTF. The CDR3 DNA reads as TGCAGTGCTAGAGATCAGGGGGTGGTCTCTGGGGCCAACGTCCTGACTTTC.

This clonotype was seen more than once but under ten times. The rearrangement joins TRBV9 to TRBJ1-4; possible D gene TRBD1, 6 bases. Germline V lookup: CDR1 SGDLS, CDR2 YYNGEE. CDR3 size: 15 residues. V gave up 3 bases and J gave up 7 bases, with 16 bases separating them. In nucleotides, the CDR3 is TGTGCCAGCAGCGCCAACTCGGGGGGCGTTGAAAAACTGTTTTTT. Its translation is CASSANSGGVEKLFF.

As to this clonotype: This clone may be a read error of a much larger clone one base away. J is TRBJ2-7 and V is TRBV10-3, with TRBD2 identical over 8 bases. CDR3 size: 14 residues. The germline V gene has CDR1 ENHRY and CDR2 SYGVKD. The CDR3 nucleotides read TGTGCCATCAGAGATGGGGCGGGGGGCCACGAGCAGTGCTTC. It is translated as CAIRDGAGGHEQCF.

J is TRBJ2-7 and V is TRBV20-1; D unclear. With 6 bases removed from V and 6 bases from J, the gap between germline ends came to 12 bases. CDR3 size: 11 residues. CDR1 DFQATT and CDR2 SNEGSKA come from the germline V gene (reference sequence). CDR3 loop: CSASAPIEQYF. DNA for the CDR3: TGCAGTGCCTCGGCCCCGATCGAGCAGTACTTC.

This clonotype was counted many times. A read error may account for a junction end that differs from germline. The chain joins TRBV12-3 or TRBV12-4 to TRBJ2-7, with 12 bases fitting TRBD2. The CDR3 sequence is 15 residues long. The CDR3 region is CASSLAGGSSYEQYF. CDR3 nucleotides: TGTGCCAGCAGTCTAGCGGGAGGGAGCTCCTACGAGCAGTACTTC.

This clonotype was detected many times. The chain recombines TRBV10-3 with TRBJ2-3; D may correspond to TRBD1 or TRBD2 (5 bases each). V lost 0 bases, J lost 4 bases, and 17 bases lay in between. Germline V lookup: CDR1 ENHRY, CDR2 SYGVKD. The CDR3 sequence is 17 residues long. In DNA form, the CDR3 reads TGTGCCATCAGTGAGTCGAGGGGCACGGGCCCCGCAGATACGCAGTATTTT. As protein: CAISESRGTGPADTQYF.

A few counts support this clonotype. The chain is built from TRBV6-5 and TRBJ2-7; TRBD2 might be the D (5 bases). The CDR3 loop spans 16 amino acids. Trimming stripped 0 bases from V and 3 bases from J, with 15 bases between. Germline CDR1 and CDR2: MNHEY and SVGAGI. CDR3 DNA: TGTGCCAGCAGTTACTCGGGGTCGGGGTTTGTCTACGAGCAGTACTTC. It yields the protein CASSYSGSGFVYEQYF.

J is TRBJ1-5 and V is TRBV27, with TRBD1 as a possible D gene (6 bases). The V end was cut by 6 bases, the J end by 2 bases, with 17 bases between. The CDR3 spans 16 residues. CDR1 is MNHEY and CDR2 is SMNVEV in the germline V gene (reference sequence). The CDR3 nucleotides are TGTGCCAGCAGGAGGGCTGGGGGGCCTGGCAATCAGCCCCAGCATTTT. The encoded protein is CASRRAGGPGNQPQHF.

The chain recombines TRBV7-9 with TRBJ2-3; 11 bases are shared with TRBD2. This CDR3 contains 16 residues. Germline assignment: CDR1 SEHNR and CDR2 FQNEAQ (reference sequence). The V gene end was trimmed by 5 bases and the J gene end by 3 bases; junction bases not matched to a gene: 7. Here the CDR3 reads CASSPRIAGGTDTQYF. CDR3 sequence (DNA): TGTGCCAGCAGCCCCCGGATAGCGGGAGGGACAGATACGCAGTATTTT.

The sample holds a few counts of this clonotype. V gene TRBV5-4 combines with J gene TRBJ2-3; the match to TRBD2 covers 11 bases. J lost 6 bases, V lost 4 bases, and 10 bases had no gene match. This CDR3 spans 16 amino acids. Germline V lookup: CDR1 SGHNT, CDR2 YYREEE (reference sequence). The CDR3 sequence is CASSQATSGRADTQYF. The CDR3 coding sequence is TGTGCCAGCAGCCAGGCCACTAGCGGGAGAGCTGATACGCAGTATTTT. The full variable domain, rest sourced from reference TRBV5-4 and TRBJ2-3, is ETGVTQSPTHLIKTRGQQVTLRCSSQSGHNTVSWYQQALGQGPQFIFQYYREEENGRGNFPPRFSGLQFPNYSSELNVNALELDDSALYLCASSQATSGRADTQYFGPGTRLTVL.

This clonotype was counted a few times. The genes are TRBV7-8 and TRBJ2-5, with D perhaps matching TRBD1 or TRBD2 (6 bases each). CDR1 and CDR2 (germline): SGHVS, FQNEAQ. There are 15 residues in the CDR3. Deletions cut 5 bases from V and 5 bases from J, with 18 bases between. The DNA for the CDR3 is TGTGCCAGCAGCGCCAACTACGGGGGCGGGGAGACCCAGTACTTC. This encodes CASSANYGGGETQYF.

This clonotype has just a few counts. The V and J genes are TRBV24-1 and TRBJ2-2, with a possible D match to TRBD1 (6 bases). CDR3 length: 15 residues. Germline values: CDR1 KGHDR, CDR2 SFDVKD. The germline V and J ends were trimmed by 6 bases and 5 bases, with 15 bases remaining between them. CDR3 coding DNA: TGTGCCACCAGTCATGCGACAGGACTGACCGGGGAGCTGTTTTTT. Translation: CATSHATGLTGELFF.

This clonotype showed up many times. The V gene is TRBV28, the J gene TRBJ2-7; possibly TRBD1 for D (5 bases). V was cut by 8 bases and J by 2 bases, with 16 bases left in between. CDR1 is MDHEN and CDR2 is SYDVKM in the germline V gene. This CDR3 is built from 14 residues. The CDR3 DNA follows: TGTGCCAGCCGCAGGGTTCCACCACCCTACGAGCAGTACTTC. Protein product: CASRRVPPPYEQYF.